This entry lists 32 T cell receptor beta chains sequenced from one sample in a study of blood T cell repertoires in COVID-19. Here immunoSEQ multiplex PCR was the method, and the copy in TCRdb shows in-frame clones only, minus some. The sample has approximately 120,000 clones; roughly four fifths are singletons. The sequencing sample was made of peripheral blood. The receptors were sampled from a woman in her forties or fifties with acute or convalescent COVID-19.

Only a few counts were recorded for this clone. The rearrangement uses TRBV2 and TRBJ2-3, with 14 bases that match TRBD2. The germline gives CDR1 SNHLY, CDR2 FYNNEI. The length of the CDR3 is 19 residues. Trimming took 6 bases from V and 1 from J; bases not matched to a gene: 12. CDR3 protein: CASSAGGLAGVGGTDTQYF. DNA of the CDR3: TGTGCCAGCAGCGCCGGGGGACTAGCGGGAGTGGGGGGCACAGATACGCAGTATTTT.

This chain uses TRBV7-6 with TRBJ1-6; 8 bases match TRBD1. The CDR3 is 16 amino acids. V was clipped by 5 bases and J by 6 bases; unmatched bases: 9. The germline CDR1 and CDR2 sequences are SGHVS and FNYEAQ. The CDR3 spells CASSGGTGGGNSPLHF. The CDR3 coding sequence is TGTGCCAGCAGCGGCGGGACAGGAGGGGGTAATTCACCCCTCCACTTT.

The J gene is TRBJ2-2, the V gene TRBV28; 9 nucleotides line up with TRBD1. The V gene's germline CDR1 is MDHEN and CDR2 SYDVKM. Unmatched junction bases numbered 5, after V lost 3 bases and J lost 6 bases. This CDR3 region has 15 residues. CDR3 residues: CASSFTGGAAGELFF. The CDR3 DNA is TGTGCCAGCAGTTTCACAGGGGGCGCGGCCGGGGAGCTGTTTTTT.

The chain links TRBV10-3 to TRBJ2-7; D might be TRBD2 (5 bases). The CDR3 runs 14 residues. Trimming cost V 4 bases and J 3 bases, with 13 bases left between them. Per germline, CDR1 ENHRY and CDR2 SYGVKD. CDR3 DNA: TGTGCCATCAGTGGGAGGAGTGGTGGCTACGAGCAGTACTTC. It specifies CAISGRSGGYEQYF.

The gene calls are TRBV5-1 and TRBJ2-5; TRBD2 agrees at 15 bases. The CDR3 is made up of 16 amino acids. V lost 5 bases to trimming and J lost 5 bases; unmatched junction nucleotides: 7. Germline V gene lookup returns CDR1 SGHRS and CDR2 YFSETQ. CDR3 protein: CASRGLAGGGSETQYF. DNA for the CDR3: TGCGCCAGCAGGGGACTAGCGGGAGGTGGAAGTGAGACCCAGTACTTC.

The chain joins TRBV6-5 to TRBJ1-1, with 9 bases lining up with TRBD1. CDR3 length: 15 residues. The germline V gene encodes CDR1 MNHEY and CDR2 SVGAGI. Trimming cost V 2 bases and J 4 bases; bases outside gene matches: 5. The CDR3 coding sequence is TGTGCCAGCAGTTACGCCGGGACAGGGATCACTGAAGCTTTCTTT. This encodes CASSYAGTGITEAFF.

The rearrangement joins TRBV6-6 to TRBJ2-4; 7 nucleotides line up with TRBD1. After removal of 5 bases from V and 0 bases from J, the junction contained 16 bases not matched to a gene. Looked up from germline, CDR1 is MNHNY and CDR2 is SVGAGI (reference sequence). The CDR3 loop spans 19 amino acids. For the CDR3, the DNA is TGTGCCAGCAGTCGCTTAAGGACCGGGACAGCTGGAGCCAAAAACATTCAGTACTTC. Its translation is CASSRLRTGTAGAKNIQYF.

This clone has only one observation. This chain uses TRBV7-3 with TRBJ2-5; 7 bases fit TRBD2. This CDR3 has 13 residues. V was clipped by 5 bases and J by 5 bases; unmatched bases: 5. The V gene's germline CDR1 is SGHTA and CDR2 FQGTGA. Written as DNA, the CDR3 is TGTGCCAGCAGCAACGGACTAGGGGAGACCCAGTACTTC. It codes for CASSNGLGETQYF.

V and J are TRBV10-3 and TRBJ2-5, with a tentative D call TRBD2 (6 bases). V was clipped by 6 bases and J by 1 base, with 9 bases between them. Looked up from germline, CDR1 is ENHRY and CDR2 is SYGVKD. The CDR3 has 13 residues. The CDR3 is CAIRRGLQETQYF. CDR3 sequence (DNA): TGTGCCATCAGGCGGGGCCTCCAAGAGACCCAGTACTTC.

The J gene is TRBJ1-2, the V gene TRBV30; D uncertain. V lost 0 bases, J lost 8 bases, and 13 bases lay in between. This CDR3 contains 13 residues. CDR1 and CDR2 (germline): GTSNPN, SVGIG (reference sequence). This chain's CDR3 is CAWSVSGSKGYTF. The CDR3 bases are TGTGCCTGGAGTGTAAGTGGCAGTAAGGGCTACACCTTC.

This clone was found a few times. CDR3 sequence: CASSSPWTTDNEQYF. The CDR3 nucleotides are TGTGCCAGTAGTTCGCCTTGGACGACAGACAACGAGCAGTACTTC. The chain combines TRBV19 with TRBJ2-7, with a weak D call TRBD1 (5 bases). Germline values: CDR1 LNHDA, CDR2 SQIVND (reference sequence). There are 15 residues in the CDR3. Deletions cut 5 bases from V and 5 bases from J, with 19 bases between.

The V and J genes are TRBV4-2 and TRBJ2-7, with D tentatively TRBD2 (6 bases). V shed 0 bases and J shed 0 bases, with 9 bases lying between them. Germline CDR1 is LGHNA and CDR2 is YNFKEQ. The CDR3 is made up of 15 amino acids. The CDR3 bases are TGTGCCAGCAGCCAAGAATGGCGGGGCTCCTACGAGCAGTACTTC. Translated: CASSQEWRGSYEQYF.

This chain links TRBV6-4 with TRBJ1-4; D unresolved. The CDR3 totals 13 residues. CDR1 is MRHNA and CDR2 is SNTAGT in the germline V gene. V was cut by 7 bases and J by 10 bases, with 16 bases left in between. This CDR3 reads CASKGPGVGKLFF. CDR3 nucleotides: TGTGCCAGCAAAGGCCCGGGAGTCGGAAAACTGTTTTTT.

The chain uses TRBV10-3 and TRBJ2-6, with a possible D match to TRBD1 (5 bases). This CDR3 is built from 17 residues. Germline loops: CDR1 ENHRY, CDR2 SYGVKD. V lost 10 bases and J lost 0, with 19 bases in between. The CDR3 here is CATLAAGWASGANVLTF. As DNA, the CDR3 is TGTGCCACCCTTGCGGCAGGGTGGGCCTCTGGGGCCAACGTCCTGACTTTC.

The chain links TRBV9 to TRBJ2-7; 9 bases align to TRBD1. Per the germline V gene, CDR1 is SGDLS and CDR2 is YYNGEE. CDR3 length equals 15 residues. Trimming at V came to 2 bases and at J to 4 bases, leaving 7 bases not matched to a gene. CDR3 protein: CASSVGQGVEYEQYF. DNA of the CDR3: TGTGCCAGCAGCGTGGGACAGGGTGTCGAGTACGAGCAGTACTTC.

This clone has just one count. The chain links TRBV12-2 to TRBJ1-4; no check of the table's D call, TRBD1, against the DNA was made. TRBV12-2 is listed as a pseudogene. The CDR3 has 16 amino acids. The CDR3 here is CASRPSSGQGDEKLFF. In nucleotides, the CDR3 is TGTGCAAGTCGCCCATCATCGGGACAGGGAGACGAAAAACTGTTTTTT.

The gene calls are TRBV3-1 (or the pseudogene TRBV3-2) and TRBJ1-1; D possibly corresponds to TRBD1 (6 bases). CDR3 length: 14 residues. The germline V and J ends were trimmed by 1 base and 5 bases, with 11 bases remaining between them. CDR1 is LGHDT and CDR2 is YNNKEL in the germline V gene (reference sequence). CDR3: CASSQAHRETEAFF. The CDR3 DNA follows: TGTGCCAGCAGCCAAGCTCACAGGGAGACTGAAGCTTTCTTT.

The chain combines TRBV28 with TRBJ1-1, with no clear D. Trimming cost V 0 bases and J 6 bases, with 11 bases left between them. The germline V gene has CDR1 MDHEN and CDR2 SYDVKM. This CDR3 region has 14 residues. The CDR3 here is CASSLWPGGSEAFF. The CDR3 DNA is TGTGCCAGCAGTTTATGGCCGGGAGGATCTGAAGCTTTCTTT.

Only a few counts were recorded for this clone. The genes are TRBV2 and TRBJ2-1, with TRBD2 as a possible D gene (5 bases). The germline V gene has CDR1 SNHLY and CDR2 FYNNEI. The CDR3 consists of 14 residues. The V gene lost 6 bases and the J gene lost 4 bases, with 13 bases spanning the gap. The CDR3 sequence: CASRGGTGYNEQFF. In nucleotides, the CDR3 is TGTGCCAGCAGGGGCGGTACGGGATACAATGAGCAGTTCTTC. The full variable domain, with the rest looked up from reference TRBV2 and TRBJ2-1, is EPEVTQTPSHQVTQMGQEVILRCVPISNHLYFYWYRQILGQKVEFLVSFYNNEISEKSEIFDDQFSVERPDGSNFTLKIRSTKLEDSAMYFCASRGGTGYNEQFFGPGTRLTVL.

This clone was observed a single time. J is TRBJ2-6 and V is TRBV5-1; TRBD1 matches 7 bases. V lost 3 bases to trimming and J lost 2 bases; unmatched junction nucleotides: 2. CDR1 is SGHRS and CDR2 is YFSETQ in the germline V gene. There are 15 residues in the CDR3. CDR3 protein: CASSSDRAGANVLTF. CDR3 DNA sequence: TGCGCCAGCAGCTCAGACAGGGCTGGGGCCAACGTCCTGACTTTC.

This chain connects TRBV6-5 to TRBJ1-5; 12 bases line up with TRBD1. J was trimmed by 6 bases and V by 6 bases; bases with no gene match: 6. The germline V gene encodes CDR1 MNHEY and CDR2 SVGAGI. There are 15 residues in the CDR3. The CDR3 spells CASRGTGGTSQPQHF. The CDR3 bases are TGTGCCAGCAGAGGGACAGGGGGCACGAGTCAGCCCCAGCATTTT.

This chain links TRBV20-1 with TRBJ2-2; the match to TRBD1 covers 7 bases. The CDR3 is 14 residues long. The V and J ends lost 3 bases and 3 bases, in that order; junction bases with no gene match: 4. Germline CDR1 and CDR2: DFQATT and SNEGSKA (reference sequence). The CDR3 protein is CSASWGQHTGELFF. Here the CDR3 DNA reads TGCAGTGCTAGTTGGGGACAGCACACCGGGGAGCTGTTTTTT.

A few counts support this clone. The chain is built from TRBV19 and TRBJ1-2; 9 bases are shared with TRBD1. The germline CDR1 and CDR2 sequences are LNHDA and SQIVND (reference sequence). V was pared by 5 bases and J by 4 bases, with 8 bases of the junction left unmatched. The CDR3 spans 15 residues. The CDR3 sequence is CASSATDRGGYGYTF. The DNA of the CDR3 is TGTGCCAGTAGTGCGACGGACAGGGGAGGCTATGGCTACACCTTC. The full variable domain, its missing parts supplied by reference TRBV19 and TRBJ1-2, is DGGITQSPKYLFRKEGQNVTLSCEQNLNHDAMYWYRQDPGQGLRLIYYSQIVNDFQKGDIAEGYSVSREKKESFPLTVTSAQKNPTAFYLCASSATDRGGYGYTFGSGTRLTVV.

The chain employs TRBV18 and TRBJ2-1; D remains unclear. The CDR3 spans 15 residues. Germline V gene sequence: CDR1 KGHSH, CDR2 LQKENI. V was clipped by 3 bases and J by 1 base, with 10 bases between them. The CDR3 loop reads CASSPLELSYNEQFF. The CDR3 coding sequence is TGTGCCAGCTCACCTTTAGAGTTATCCTACAATGAGCAGTTCTTC.

J is TRBJ2-7 and V is TRBV7-2; maybe TRBD2 (5 bases). CDR1 and CDR2 from the germline V gene are SGHTA and FQGNSA. V shed 5 bases and J shed 0 bases, with 8 bases lying between them. The CDR3 is 13 residues long. CDR3 bases: TGTGCCAGCAGCACTAGACTCTCCTACGAGCAGTACTTC. Protein: CASSTRLSYEQYF.

There are a few counts of this clone. The chain has TRBV6-5 and TRBJ1-1, with D possibly being TRBD1 (6 bases). Looked up from germline, CDR1 is MNHEY and CDR2 is SVGAGI. V lost 7 bases and J lost 8, with 17 bases in between. The length of the CDR3 is 13 residues. The CDR3 loop is CASTPMGGREAFF. DNA for the CDR3: TGTGCCAGCACTCCAATGGGGGGGCGAGAAGCTTTCTTT.

The V call is TRBV20-1, the J call TRBJ2-2; D is possibly TRBD2 (5 bases). The CDR3 length is 13 residues. CDR1 and CDR2 from the germline V gene are DFQATT and SNEGSKA (reference sequence). The V gene lost 3 bases and the J gene lost 4 bases, with 9 bases spanning the gap. The DNA for the CDR3 is TGCAGTGCTAGTGGACTGAGCACCGGGGAGCTGTTTTTT. It translates to CSASGLSTGELFF.

This clone came up once. The chain couples TRBV5-1 to TRBJ2-7; D ambiguous. The CDR3 covers 14 residues. The ends were cut back, 5 bases at V and 4 bases at J, with 16 bases in the middle. Germline assignment: CDR1 SGHRS and CDR2 YFSETQ. This chain's CDR3 is CASSLSVARYEQYF. Written as DNA, the CDR3 is TGCGCCAGCAGTCTCTCGGTAGCACGGTACGAGCAGTACTTC.

This clone has just one count. The J gene is TRBJ1-2, the V gene TRBV18, with 8 bases matching TRBD1. The CDR3 runs to 15 residues. V lost 3 bases to trimming and J lost 2 bases; unmatched junction nucleotides: 5. The germline V gene encodes CDR1 KGHSH and CDR2 LQKENI. CDR3 in amino acids: CASSPRTGSNYGYTF. The CDR3 DNA follows: TGTGCCAGCTCACCGAGGACAGGGTCAAACTATGGCTACACCTTC. The full variable domain, in which reference TRBV18 and TRBJ1-2 provide the parts outside the CDR3, is NAGVMQNPRHLVRRRGQEARLRCSPMKGHSHVYWYRQLPEEGLKFMVYLQKENIIDESGMPKERFSAEFPKEGPSILRIQQVVRGDSAAYFCASSPRTGSNYGYTFGSGTRLTVV.

The chain joins TRBV6-1 to TRBJ1-2, with a weak D call TRBD1 (5 bases). The CDR3 covers 13 residues. V lost 0 bases and J lost 5, with 7 bases in between. Per germline, CDR1 MNHNS and CDR2 SASEGT. The CDR3 is CASSEARGYGYTF. For the CDR3, the DNA is TGTGCCAGCAGTGAAGCTCGGGGGTATGGCTACACCTTC.

The chain carries TRBV19 and TRBJ1-4, with D possibly matching TRBD1 (5 bases). Germline V gene data show CDR1 as LNHDA and CDR2 as SQIVND (reference sequence). V lost 7 bases, J lost 3 bases, and 18 bases lay in between. CDR3 size: 16 residues. CDR3 sequence: CASNFFGGGANEKLFF. CDR3 sequence (DNA): TGTGCCAGTAATTTTTTCGGGGGGGGTGCTAATGAAAAACTGTTTTTT.

This sequence joins TRBV11-2 and TRBJ2-1, with TRBD2 matching over 10 bases. Unmatched junction bases numbered 3, after V lost 5 bases and J lost 2 bases. The V gene's germline CDR1 is SGHAT and CDR2 FQNNGV. CDR3 size: 15 residues. The CDR3 bases are TGTGCCAGCAGCAATGGACTAGCGGCCTACAATGAGCAGTTCTTC. Translated, it gives CASSNGLAAYNEQFF.